These 13 T cell receptor beta chains came from one sample sequenced in a study of blood T cells in healthy people across ages. Combining a sample-barcoded 5' primer with a J-beta primer mix, a second PCR ran for roughly 7 to 11 cycles. TCRdb re-called the 5' RACE reads with MiXCR, one entry per CDR3 protein. The data show over a million distinct CDR3 sequences, approximately 43% seen once. What was sequenced was blood. Receptors originate from a woman between 18 and 29 years old in good health.

Only one count was recorded for this clonotype. The chain combines TRBV4-2 with TRBJ1-1; 8 bases match TRBD1. Germline CDR1 reads LGHNA; CDR2 reads YNFKEQ. The CDR3 runs 15 residues. Trimming cost V 4 bases and J 3 bases; bases outside gene matches: 7. DNA of the CDR3: TGTGCCAGCAGCCTACGACAGGGGCTTTACACTGAAGCTTTCTTT. This encodes CASSLRQGLYTEAFF.

This chain joins TRBV9 and TRBJ2-5; TRBD1 matches 7 bases. This CDR3 has 16 amino acids. Germline V gene sequence: CDR1 SGDLS, CDR2 YYNGEE. Trimming cost V 0 bases and J 4 bases; bases outside gene matches: 9. The chain's CDR3 is CASSVGSTGSRETQYF. In nucleotides, the CDR3 is TGTGCCAGCAGCGTAGGTTCGACAGGGAGTCGAGAGACCCAGTACTTC.

V is TRBV11-2 and J is TRBJ2-3; no firm D call. The CDR3 covers 15 residues. In germline, CDR1 is SGHAT, CDR2 FQNNGV. Between the trimmed V and J ends, which lost 0 bases and 2 bases, there was a span of 9 bases. DNA for the CDR3: TGTGCCAGCAGCTTAGATCACGCCTTCACAGATACGCAGTATTTT. Amino acids: CASSLDHAFTDTQYF.

A word on this clonotype: A junction boundary mismatches the germline segment, possibly from a read error. The V call is TRBV7-9, the J call TRBJ1-2; 9 bases align to TRBD1. The CDR3 has 16 amino acids. Germline lookup yields CDR1 SEHNR and CDR2 FQNEAQ (reference sequence). The DNA for the CDR3 is TGTGCCAACAGCCCTACCTGGACAGGGGTGAACTATGGCTACACCTTC. This codes for CANSPTWTGVNYGYTF.

This clonotype has more than one count but fewer than ten. The chain employs TRBV12-3 or TRBV12-4 and TRBJ2-1; a possible D gene is TRBD1 (5 bases). The CDR3 spans 16 residues. The V and J ends lost 5 bases and 0 bases respectively, with 14 bases between them. The CDR3 DNA is TGTGCCAGCAGTCCTTTTGGGGCGGCCTCCTACAATGAGCAGTTCTTC. It is translated as CASSPFGAASYNEQFF.

A few counts support this clonotype. The chain recombines TRBV6-6 with TRBJ1-6, with TRBD1 matching over 9 bases. Unmatched junction bases numbered 8, after V lost 8 bases and J lost 9 bases. CDR3 length: 14 residues. CDR1 is MNHNY, CDR2 SVGAGI, per germline (reference sequence). The CDR3 DNA reads as TGTGCCAGCTCTACAGGGGGCTTTACTTCACCCCTCCACTTT. This codes for CASSTGGFTSPLHF.

This clonotype was counted a few times. The chain couples TRBV20-1 to TRBJ1-5; possible D gene TRBD1, 5 bases. V gave up 0 bases and J gave up 5 bases, with 8 bases separating them. Per germline, CDR1 DFQATT and CDR2 SNEGSKA (reference sequence). This CDR3 region has 13 residues. Here the CDR3 DNA reads TGCAGTGCTAGAGAGAGGGGTGATCAGCCCCAGCATTTT. It yields the protein CSARERGDQPQHF.

V gene TRBV5-1 combines with J gene TRBJ2-3, with 8 bases identical to TRBD1. The CDR3 is 15 amino acids. The germline V gene encodes CDR1 SGHRS and CDR2 YFSETQ. V lost 3 bases to trimming and J lost 2 bases; unmatched junction nucleotides: 5. CDR3 DNA: TGCGCCAGCAGCTACGACAGGGGCTTCACAGATACGCAGTATTTT. Amino acids: CASSYDRGFTDTQYF.

The sample holds a few counts of this clonotype. CDR3 DNA: TGCAGCGTTGAAACGCCCGCGCGTGAGACCCAGTACTTC. Its translation is CSVETPARETQYF. The chain is built from TRBV29-1 and TRBJ2-5; unclear D gene. Germline V gene sequence: CDR1 SQVTM, CDR2 ANQGSEA. The CDR3 is 13 residues long. V was shortened by 2 bases and J by 5 bases, with 12 bases between the two germline ends.

This rearrangement joins TRBV10-3 to TRBJ2-5; perhaps TRBD2 as D (5 bases). CDR1 and CDR2 from the germline V gene are ENHRY and SYGVKD. V lost 1 base, J lost 0 bases, and 9 bases lay in between. CDR3 size: 15 residues. In nucleotides, the CDR3 is TGTGCCATCAGTGAGTGGAGGAGGAACCAAGAGACCCAGTACTTC. Its translation is CAISEWRRNQETQYF.

The rearrangement joins TRBV15 to TRBJ1-3; a weak D match, TRBD1 (5 bases). There are 15 residues in the CDR3. The V end lost 1 base, the J end lost 0 bases, and 7 bases lay between the germline ends. Germline CDR1 and CDR2: LNHNV and YYDKDF (reference sequence). CDR3 loop: CATSRGQSSGNTIYF. The CDR3 nucleotides read TGTGCCACCAGCAGAGGACAGAGCTCTGGAAACACCATATATTTT.

The chain is built from TRBV9 and TRBJ1-5; D remains ambiguous. The CDR3 length is 15 residues. With 0 bases removed from V and 0 bases from J, the gap between germline ends came to 7 bases. Germline loops: CDR1 SGDLS, CDR2 YYNGEE. The CDR3 loop reads CASSVGANSNQPQHF. Written as DNA, the CDR3 is TGTGCCAGCAGCGTAGGTGCAAATAGCAATCAGCCCCAGCATTTT.

This clonotype has only a few counts. This chain connects TRBV6-1 to TRBJ2-7; 7 bases match TRBD2. V was clipped by 1 base and J by 3 bases; unmatched bases: 3. Germline values: CDR1 MNHNS, CDR2 SASEGT. The CDR3 has 14 amino acids. The DNA for the CDR3 is TGTGCCAGCAGTGAAGGGGGCGGGGGCTACGAGCAGTACTTC. Translation: CASSEGGGGYEQYF.